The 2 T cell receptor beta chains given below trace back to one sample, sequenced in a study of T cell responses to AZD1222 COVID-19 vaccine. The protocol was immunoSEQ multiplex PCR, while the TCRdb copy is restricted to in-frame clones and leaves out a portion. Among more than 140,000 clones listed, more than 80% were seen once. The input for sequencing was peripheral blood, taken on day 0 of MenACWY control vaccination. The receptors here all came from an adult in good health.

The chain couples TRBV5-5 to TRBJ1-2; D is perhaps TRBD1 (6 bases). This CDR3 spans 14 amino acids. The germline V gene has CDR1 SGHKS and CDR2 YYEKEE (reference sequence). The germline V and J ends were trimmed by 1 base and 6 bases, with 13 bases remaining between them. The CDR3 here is CASSLMGAIDGYTF. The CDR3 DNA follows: TGTGCCAGCAGCTTGATGGGGGCAATAGATGGCTACACCTTC.

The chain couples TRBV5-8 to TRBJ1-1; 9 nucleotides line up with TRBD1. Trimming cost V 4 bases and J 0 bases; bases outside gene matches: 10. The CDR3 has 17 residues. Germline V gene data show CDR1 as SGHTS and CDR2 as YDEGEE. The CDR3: CASSHHGQGSVNTEAFF. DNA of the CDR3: TGTGCCAGCAGCCATCATGGACAGGGGAGTGTGAACACTGAAGCTTTCTTT.